A selection of T cell receptor beta chains follows, all from one sample in a study of vaccination and CD4 T cells after COVID-19. TCRdb ran MiXCR on the PCR reads and lists one entry per CDR3 protein. In the table there are about 22,000 distinct CDR3 sequences, around a third of which are singletons. No antigens are known for them. Sequenced input: cultured CD4+ T cells from blood. These receptors were obtained from a human donor with COVID-19. The CDR3 runs from the conserved cysteine through the conserved F or W. The D gene is left open where the match is weak. Expanded clones get a size class; other rows say once, few or many, or leave the size out.

v_call: TRBV21-1; clone_size: few; d_call: .; j_call: TRBJ2-7; cdr3_aa: CASSKSGLLRYYEQYF; cdr3_nt: TGTGCCAGCAGCAAGAGTGGGCTCCTTAGGTATTACGAGCAGTACTTC
v_call: TRBV20-1; clone_size: few; d_call: .; j_call: TRBJ1-2; cdr3_aa: CSARGGGTGDGGAGYTF; cdr3_nt: TGCAGTGCTAGAGGGGGTGGGACTGGGGACGGTGGGGCTGGCTACACCTTC
v_call: TRBV6-5; clone_size: .; d_call: .; j_call: TRBJ1-6; cdr3_aa: CASSFTQVVDSPLHF; cdr3_nt: TGTGCCAGCAGTTTCACACAGGTGGTGGATTCACCCCTCCACTTT
v_call: TRBV12-3/TRBV12-4; clone_size: .; d_call: .; j_call: TRBJ1-2; cdr3_aa: CASTFHGTYGYTF; cdr3_nt: TGTGCCAGCACCTTCCACGGGACGTATGGCTACACCTTC
v_call: TRBV29-1; clone_size: once; d_call: .; j_call: TRBJ2-1; cdr3_aa: CSVEAYRENEQFF; cdr3_nt: TGCAGCGTAGAAGCTTACAGGGAAAATGAGCAGTTCTTC
v_call: TRBV6-2/TRBV6-3; clone_size: .; d_call: .; j_call: TRBJ1-1; cdr3_aa: CASSQRRDAEAFF; cdr3_nt: TGTGCCAGCAGCCAACGCAGGGATGCTGAAGCTTTCTTT
v_call: TRBV28; clone_size: few; d_call: .; j_call: TRBJ1-6; cdr3_aa: CASSLPGQVPPLHF; cdr3_nt: TGTGCCAGCAGTTTACCCGGACAAGTCCCACCCCTCCACTTT
v_call: TRBV6-1; clone_size: few; d_call: TRBD1; j_call: TRBJ1-2; cdr3_aa: CASQNRGAYGYTF; cdr3_nt: TGTGCCAGTCAAAACAGGGGTGCCTATGGCTACACCTTC
v_call: TRBV7-8; clone_size: .; d_call: .; j_call: TRBJ2-1; cdr3_aa: CASSPDRLLSYNEQFF; cdr3_nt: TGTGCCAGCAGCCCAGACCGGTTGCTGTCCTACAATGAGCAGTTCTTC
v_call: TRBV21-1; clone_size: .; d_call: .; j_call: TRBJ1-2; cdr3_aa: CASSSRDSSNYGYTF; cdr3_nt: TGTGCCAGCAGCAGTAGGGACAGTTCTAACTATGGCTACACCTTC
v_call: TRBV6-1; clone_size: .; d_call: TRBD2; j_call: TRBJ2-7; cdr3_aa: CASRGGSSYEQYF; cdr3_nt: TGTGCCAGCAGGGGGGGGTCCTCCTACGAGCAGTACTTC
v_call: TRBV28; clone_size: .; d_call: .; j_call: TRBJ2-4; cdr3_aa: CASSSQGAKNIQYF; cdr3_nt: TGTGCCAGCAGTTCCCAGGGGGCCAAAAACATTCAGTACTTC
v_call: TRBV18; clone_size: .; d_call: TRBD2; j_call: TRBJ2-1; cdr3_aa: CASSPGLAGYNEQFF; cdr3_nt: TGTGCCAGCTCACCTGGACTAGCGGGGTACAATGAGCAGTTCTTC
v_call: TRBV7-3; clone_size: .; d_call: .; j_call: TRBJ2-3; cdr3_aa: CASSFGIGTDTQYF; cdr3_nt: TGTGCCAGCAGCTTTGGAATAGGCACGGATACGCAGTATTTT
v_call: TRBV11-1; clone_size: .; d_call: .; j_call: TRBJ2-1; cdr3_aa: CASSLRRNGWGSYNEQFF; cdr3_nt: TGTGCCAGCAGCTTGCGCAGGAATGGGTGGGGCTCCTACAATGAGCAGTTCTTC
v_call: TRBV2; clone_size: .; d_call: TRBD1; j_call: TRBJ1-5; cdr3_aa: CASRGTGDYNQPQHF; cdr3_nt: TGTGCCAGCAGGGGGACAGGGGATTACAATCAGCCCCAGCATTTT
v_call: TRBV11-3; clone_size: .; d_call: .; j_call: TRBJ2-4; cdr3_aa: CASSLGPGNIQYF; cdr3_nt: TGTGCCAGCAGCTTGGGACCGGGAAACATTCAGTACTTC
v_call: TRBV2; clone_size: .; d_call: .; j_call: TRBJ2-1; cdr3_aa: CASSRERQGPYNEQFF; cdr3_nt: TGTGCCAGCAGCCGCGAGAGGCAGGGCCCCTACAATGAGCAGTTCTTC
v_call: TRBV4-1; clone_size: .; d_call: .; j_call: TRBJ1-1; cdr3_aa: CASSRPGGDGFF; cdr3_nt: TGCGCCAGCAGCCGCCCAGGAGGGGATGGTTTCTTT
v_call: TRBV19; clone_size: .; d_call: .; j_call: TRBJ1-5; cdr3_aa: CASHSTRERQPQHF; cdr3_nt: TGTGCCAGCCATTCAACCAGGGAGAGGCAGCCCCAGCATTTT
v_call: TRBV5-6; clone_size: .; d_call: .; j_call: TRBJ1-2; cdr3_aa: CASSLGRPRANGYTF; cdr3_nt: TGTGCCAGCAGCTTGGGACGCCCTAGGGCCAATGGCTACACCTTC
v_call: TRBV30; clone_size: .; d_call: .; j_call: TRBJ1-4; cdr3_aa: CAWTQDLPGEKLFF; cdr3_nt: TGTGCCTGGACCCAGGACCTCCCGGGGGAAAAACTGTTTTTT
v_call: TRBV7-9; clone_size: .; d_call: .; j_call: TRBJ1-1; cdr3_aa: CASSPQGGGNTEAFF; cdr3_nt: TGTGCCAGCAGCCCACAGGGAGGTGGGAACACTGAAGCTTTCTTT
v_call: TRBV2; clone_size: few; d_call: .; j_call: TRBJ1-2; cdr3_aa: CASRGGLGYGYTF; cdr3_nt: TGTGCCAGCAGGGGGGGCTTGGGCTATGGCTACACCTTC
v_call: TRBV20-1; clone_size: .; d_call: .; j_call: TRBJ1-6; cdr3_aa: CSARDQTRQEFNSPLHF; cdr3_nt: TGCAGTGCTAGAGACCAAACGAGACAAGAGTTTAATTCACCCCTCCACTTT
v_call: TRBV2; clone_size: few; d_call: .; j_call: TRBJ2-5; cdr3_aa: CASRGKRDQETQYF; cdr3_nt: TGTGCCAGCAGGGGAAAGCGGGACCAAGAGACCCAGTACTTC
v_call: TRBV20-1; clone_size: .; d_call: .; j_call: TRBJ2-1; cdr3_aa: CSARDPRPGQSSYNEQFF; cdr3_nt: TGCAGTGCTAGAGATCCCCGACCCGGGCAAAGCTCCTACAATGAGCAGTTCTTC
v_call: TRBV10-3; clone_size: .; d_call: TRBD1; j_call: TRBJ2-7; cdr3_aa: CAISGGTGGSSEQYF; cdr3_nt: TGTGCCATCAGTGGTGGGACAGGGGGATCCTCCGAGCAGTACTTC
v_call: TRBV12-3/TRBV12-4; clone_size: .; d_call: TRBD1; j_call: TRBJ1-5; cdr3_aa: CASSHPGGQGSQPQHF; cdr3_nt: TGTGCCAGCAGCCACCCCGGGGGACAGGGTTCGCAGCCCCAGCATTTT
v_call: TRBV30; clone_size: .; d_call: TRBD1; j_call: TRBJ1-4; cdr3_aa: CAWSNRQGKEKLFF; cdr3_nt: TGTGCCTGGAGCAATCGACAGGGGAAAGAAAAACTGTTTTTT
v_call: TRBV6-5; clone_size: .; d_call: .; j_call: TRBJ2-7; cdr3_aa: CASSYGRPPIYEQYF; cdr3_nt: TGTGCCAGCAGTTATGGGCGGCCTCCGATATACGAGCAGTACTTC
v_call: TRBV4-1; clone_size: .; d_call: .; j_call: TRBJ1-1; cdr3_aa: CASSQEEYRVAEAFF; cdr3_nt: TGCGCCAGCAGCCAAGAGGAATACAGGGTGGCTGAAGCTTTCTTT
v_call: TRBV6-1; clone_size: .; d_call: .; j_call: TRBJ1-5; cdr3_aa: CASRPPGGSFQPQHF; cdr3_nt: TGTGCCAGCAGACCACCCGGCGGTTCTTTTCAGCCCCAGCATTTT
v_call: TRBV11-2; clone_size: few; d_call: .; j_call: TRBJ2-5; cdr3_aa: CASTGTSTGETQYF; cdr3_nt: TGTGCCAGCACCGGGACTTCCACGGGGGAGACCCAGTACTTC
v_call: TRBV6-1; clone_size: few; d_call: TRBD2; j_call: TRBJ2-5; cdr3_aa: CASSEATSGQETQYF; cdr3_nt: TGTGCCAGCAGTGAAGCCACTAGCGGACAAGAGACCCAGTACTTC
v_call: TRBV20-1; clone_size: .; d_call: .; j_call: TRBJ1-1; cdr3_aa: CSAVEAFF; cdr3_nt: TGCAGTGCTGTTGAAGCTTTCTTT
v_call: TRBV5-1; clone_size: .; d_call: .; j_call: TRBJ2-3; cdr3_aa: CASSSEGRGGPPDTQYF; cdr3_nt: TGCGCCAGCAGCTCGGAGGGGAGGGGGGGCCCTCCAGATACGCAGTATTTT
v_call: TRBV7-9; clone_size: few; d_call: .; j_call: TRBJ1-2; cdr3_aa: CASSQLNYGYTF; cdr3_nt: TGTGCCAGCAGTCAGCTTAACTATGGCTACACCTTC
v_call: TRBV20-1; clone_size: .; d_call: TRBD2; j_call: TRBJ2-1; cdr3_aa: CSAPGPFSGGNEQFF; cdr3_nt: TGCAGTGCCCCCGGGCCCTTCAGCGGGGGGAATGAGCAGTTCTTC
v_call: TRBV28; clone_size: .; d_call: .; j_call: TRBJ2-7; cdr3_aa: CASHRDGSYEQYF; cdr3_nt: TGTGCCAGTCACCGGGACGGATCCTACGAGCAGTACTTC
v_call: TRBV19; clone_size: .; d_call: .; j_call: TRBJ2-2; cdr3_aa: CATMRDGKNTGELFF; cdr3_nt: TGTGCCACAATGCGGGACGGTAAAAACACCGGGGAGCTGTTTTTT
v_call: TRBV20-1; clone_size: .; d_call: TRBD1; j_call: TRBJ2-7; cdr3_aa: CSARDLTGFGEQYF; cdr3_nt: TGCAGTGCTAGAGATTTGACAGGGTTCGGGGAGCAGTACTTC
v_call: TRBV11-2; clone_size: .; d_call: .; j_call: TRBJ1-5; cdr3_aa: CASSLDLKGGQPQHF; cdr3_nt: TGTGCCAGCAGCTTAGATCTAAAGGGGGGCCAGCCCCAGCATTTT
v_call: TRBV19; clone_size: .; d_call: TRBD1; j_call: TRBJ1-4; cdr3_aa: CASSHRGTTNEKLFF; cdr3_nt: TGTGCCAGTAGTCACAGGGGTACAACTAATGAAAAACTGTTTTTT
v_call: TRBV2; clone_size: few; d_call: .; j_call: TRBJ2-7; cdr3_aa: CASSDVSYEQYF; cdr3_nt: TGTGCCAGCAGTGATGTGTCCTACGAGCAGTACTTC
v_call: TRBV7-2; clone_size: few; d_call: .; j_call: TRBJ1-5; cdr3_aa: CASSLALGRNPNQPQHF; cdr3_nt: TGTGCCAGCAGCTTAGCGTTGGGGAGAAACCCCAATCAGCCCCAGCATTTT
v_call: TRBV7-9; clone_size: few; d_call: TRBD1; j_call: TRBJ1-2; cdr3_aa: CASSLSSRTGSFGYTF; cdr3_nt: TGTGCCAGCAGCTTATCCTCGAGGACAGGGTCCTTTGGCTACACCTTC
v_call: TRBV24-1; clone_size: .; d_call: .; j_call: TRBJ2-1; cdr3_aa: CATSLTNEQFF; cdr3_nt: TGTGCCACCTCACTAACCAATGAGCAGTTCTTC
v_call: TRBV29-1; clone_size: .; d_call: TRBD1; j_call: TRBJ1-1; cdr3_aa: CSVEKLRQGGLSVSTEAFF; cdr3_nt: TGCAGCGTCGAAAAACTACGACAGGGGGGATTATCGGTATCCACTGAAGCTTTCTTT
v_call: TRBV12-3/TRBV12-4; clone_size: .; d_call: .; j_call: TRBJ1-2; cdr3_aa: CASSLAEGSYTF; cdr3_nt: TGTGCCAGCAGTTTAGCAGAAGGCAGCTACACCTTC
v_call: TRBV2; clone_size: .; d_call: TRBD2; j_call: TRBJ2-2; cdr3_aa: CASRGGTSGGVHTGELFF; cdr3_nt: TGTGCCAGCAGGGGTGGGACTAGCGGGGGGGTGCACACCGGGGAGCTGTTTTTT
v_call: TRBV7-2; clone_size: few; d_call: TRBD1; j_call: TRBJ1-2; cdr3_aa: CASSTDRVQGYTF; cdr3_nt: TGTGCCAGCAGCACGGACAGGGTGCAGGGCTACACCTTC
v_call: TRBV5-1; clone_size: .; d_call: TRBD1; j_call: TRBJ2-4; cdr3_aa: CASRDQGAVDIQYF; cdr3_nt: TGCGCCAGCCGCGATCAGGGGGCTGTGGACATTCAGTACTTC
v_call: TRBV18; clone_size: .; d_call: TRBD1; j_call: TRBJ2-5; cdr3_aa: CASSPGQQETQYF; cdr3_nt: TGTGCCAGCTCACCGGGACAGCAAGAGACCCAGTACTTC
v_call: TRBV7-2; clone_size: few; d_call: .; j_call: TRBJ2-3; cdr3_aa: CASSLGGSPADTQYF; cdr3_nt: TGTGCCAGCAGCTTAGGGGGTAGCCCTGCCGATACGCAGTATTTT
v_call: TRBV3-1; clone_size: .; d_call: TRBD1; j_call: TRBJ1-2; cdr3_aa: CASSPQGEYGYTF; cdr3_nt: TGTGCCAGCAGCCCACAGGGGGAGTATGGCTACACCTTC
v_call: TRBV15; clone_size: few; d_call: TRBD1; j_call: TRBJ1-1; cdr3_aa: CATSFRQGLWAFF; cdr3_nt: TGTGCCACCAGCTTTCGACAGGGGCTGTGGGCTTTCTTT
v_call: TRBV7-9; clone_size: .; d_call: .; j_call: TRBJ1-4; cdr3_aa: CASSSDGALNEKLFF; cdr3_nt: TGTGCCAGCAGCTCTGACGGGGCCCTTAATGAAAAACTGTTTTTT